This TCR beta chain was sequenced in a study of blood T cell repertoires in COVID-19. This table comes from immunoSEQ multiplex PCR, and its TCRdb copy is limited to in-frame clones, with some not included. This table holds over 200,000 clones, more than 80% found once. Enrolment of Seattle patients took place during active infection, and they were followed longitudinally. The CDR3 extends over 15 amino acids. Trimming at V came to 7 bases and at J to 14 bases, leaving 19 bases not matched to a gene. The germline V gene encodes CDR1 WNHNN and CDR2 SYGVQD (reference sequence). Sample: peripheral blood. This clonotype originated in a woman aged 80 or over with COVID-19, enrolled during active disease. The rearrangement uses TRBV10-1 and TRBJ2-1; TRBD2 matches 8 bases. The CDR3 sequence: CASKISRTSGSFEFF. The DNA for the CDR3 is TGCGCCAGCAAAATATCCCGTACCAGCGGGAGTTTTGAGTTCTTC.